The T cell receptor (beta chain) described here comes from a study of T-cell reconstitution after alpha-beta-depleted transplantation in children. General study points: Surviving thymic progenitors and recipient T cells were the source of high TCRbeta diversity at day 60 in some patients. Roughly two months post-transplant, alpha-beta T cells reportedly originated from several hundred graft clones that had expanded. From newly produced T cells came most of the T-cell counts and diversity one year after transplant.

The germline V gene has CDR1 LNHNV and CDR2 YYDKDF (reference sequence). V was clipped by 0 bases and J by 4 bases; unmatched bases: 13. The CDR3 runs to 18 residues. On this clonotype: Its antigen is not identified.

Construction of the TCRbeta library involved unique molecular identifiers. TCRdb independently ran MiXCR on the PCR reads; one entry per CDR3 protein. Seen here are 440,000 or so distinct CDR3 sequences, around two fifths observed once, and the top ten hold around 29%. Here the sequenced sample was PBMCs, taken before TCRalphabeta/CD19-depleted stem cell transplant. This sequence was found in a girl aged 2 to 10 with aplastic anemia, due to receive a stem cell transplant. The V gene is TRBV15, the J gene TRBJ1-2; 8 nucleotides align to TRBD1. The CDR3 nucleotides are TGTGCCACCAGCAGAGATCGTGGCAGGGGGCCGGCCGGCTATGGCTACACCTTC. This codes for CATSRDRGRGPAGYGYTF.